The source of this TCR beta chain is a study of blood T cell repertoires in COVID-19. In the original workflow: For nucleated cells, counts were estimated from reference gene primer amplification. Repertoires were generated with immunoSEQ multiplex PCR, while TCRdb's copy carries only in-frame clones and drops some. V and J calls and clone size are given by that table; D and trimming were obtained from the DNA. The sample includes about 280,000 clones, around nine tenths of them seen just once. Germline V gene sequence: CDR1 SGHVS, CDR2 FQNEAQ. The CDR3 is 13 amino acids. The V segment lost 5 bases and the J segment 8 bases; nucleotides outside the gene matches: 6.

This chain connects TRBV7-8 to TRBJ1-2; 9 nucleotides agree with TRBD1. This sequence was found in a woman younger than 45 with COVID-19, enrolled during active disease. The sequenced sample consisted of peripheral blood. The DNA for the CDR3 is TGTGCCAGCAGCCTGGGACAGGGTAGCGGCTACACCTTC. Its protein product is CASSLGQGSGYTF.